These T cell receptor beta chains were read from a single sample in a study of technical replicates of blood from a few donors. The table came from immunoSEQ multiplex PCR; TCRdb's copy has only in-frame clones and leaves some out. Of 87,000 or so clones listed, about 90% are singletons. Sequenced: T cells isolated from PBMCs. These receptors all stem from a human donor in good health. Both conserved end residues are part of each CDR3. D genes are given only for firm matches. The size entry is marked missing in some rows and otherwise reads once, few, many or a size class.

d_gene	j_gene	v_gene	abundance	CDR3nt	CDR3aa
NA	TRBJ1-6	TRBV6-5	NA	TGTGCCAGCAGTTCAGGGCGGGGGCGAAATTCACCCCTCCACTTT	CASSSGRGRNSPLHF
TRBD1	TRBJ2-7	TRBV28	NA	TGTGCCAGCAGCCGAGGACAGGGGTACGAGCAGTACTTC	CASSRGQGYEQYF
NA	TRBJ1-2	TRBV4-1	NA	TGCGCCAGCAGCCAAGAAAAGGTGGGCAGGCGATATGGCTACACCTTC	CASSQEKVGRRYGYTF
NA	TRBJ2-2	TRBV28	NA	TGTGCCAGCAGTTCCCCAAAGTCGTTGGCAGGGGCCGGGGAGCTGTTTTTT	CASSSPKSLAGAGELFF
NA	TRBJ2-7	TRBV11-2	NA	TGTGCCAGCAGCGATCCTCCAAGCCTCTACGAGCAGTACTTC	CASSDPPSLYEQYF
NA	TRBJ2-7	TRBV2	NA	TGTGCCAGCAGTGTGACCATTGAGGGCGAGCAGTACTTC	CASSVTIEGEQYF
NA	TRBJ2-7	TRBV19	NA	TGTGCCAGTAGTGTACAGGGTCTCTACGAGCAGTACTTC	CASSVQGLYEQYF
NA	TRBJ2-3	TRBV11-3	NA	TGTGCCAGCAGCTTTCCGGGGGCAGATACGCAGTATTTT	CASSFPGADTQYF
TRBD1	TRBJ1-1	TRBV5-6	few	TGTGCCAGCTACGAACAGGGGACGAACACTGAAGCTTTCTTT	CASYEQGTNTEAFF
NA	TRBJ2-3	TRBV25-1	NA	TGTGCCAGCAGTGTTCCGGGGTTCACAGATACGCAGTATTTT	CASSVPGFTDTQYF
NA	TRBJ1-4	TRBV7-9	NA	TGTGCCAGCAGCTCGGGACAATCAACTAATGAAAAACTGTTTTTT	CASSSGQSTNEKLFF
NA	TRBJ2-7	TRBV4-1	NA	TGCGCCAGCAGCCGCGGACTCACCTACGAGCAGTACTTC	CASSRGLTYEQYF
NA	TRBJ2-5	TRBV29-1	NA	TGCAGCGTTAAACAGGGAAAAGGGACCCAGTACTTC	CSVKQGKGTQYF
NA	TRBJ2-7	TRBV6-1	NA	TGTGCCAGCAGTGTCTTGACAGGAGTTTACGAGCAGTACTTC	CASSVLTGVYEQYF
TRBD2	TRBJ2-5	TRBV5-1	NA	TGCGCCAGCAGCCCCGGACTAGCTCAAGAGACCCAGTACTTC	CASSPGLAQETQYF
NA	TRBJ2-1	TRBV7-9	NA	TGTGCCAGCGGCGGGACTCCCTCGGATGAGCAGTTCTTC	CASGGTPSDEQFF
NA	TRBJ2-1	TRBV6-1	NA	TGTGCCAGCGAGGGAAACAATGAGCAGTTCTTC	CASEGNNEQFF
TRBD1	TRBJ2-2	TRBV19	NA	TGTGCCAGTAGTCGACAGGGCAAGAGTTCCACCGGGGAGCTGTTTTTT	CASSRQGKSSTGELFF
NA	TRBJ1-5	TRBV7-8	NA	TGTGCCAGCAGCTGGCTCGGAGAGCCCCAGCATTTT	CASSWLGEPQHF
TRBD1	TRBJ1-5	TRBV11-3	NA	TGTGCCAGCAGCAGACAGGGGGCGGATCAGCCCCAGCATTTT	CASSRQGADQPQHF
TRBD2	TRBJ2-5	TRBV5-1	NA	TGCGCCAGCAGCCGCGGGGGGCAGGAGACCCAGTACTTC	CASSRGGQETQYF
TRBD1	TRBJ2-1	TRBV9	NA	TGTGCCAGCAGCGCGGGACCGGGACAGGGTCCCCCGAGCTCCTACAATGAGCAGTTCTTC	CASSAGPGQGPPSSYNEQFF
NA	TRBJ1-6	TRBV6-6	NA	TGTGCCAGCAGTTACCCTTCTTCACCCCTCCACTTT	CASSYPSSPLHF
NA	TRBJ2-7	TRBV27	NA	TGTGCCAGCAGTCAGGGGTTTCGACTCGAGCAGTACTTC	CASSQGFRLEQYF
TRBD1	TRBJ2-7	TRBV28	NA	TGTGCCAGCAGTTTTATCCGGGACAGGGTCAACGAGCAGTACTTC	CASSFIRDRVNEQYF
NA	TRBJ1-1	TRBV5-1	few	TGCGCCAGCAGCTTGATTCGGGGACAACGCACTGAAGCTTTCTTT	CASSLIRGQRTEAFF
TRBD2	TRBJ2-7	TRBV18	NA	TGTGCCAGCTCACCCGGGACTAGCGGCTTCTCCTACGAGCAGTACTTC	CASSPGTSGFSYEQYF
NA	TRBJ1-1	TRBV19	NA	TGTGCCAGTAGTGTTGGGGACAAGAACACTGAAGCTTTCTTT	CASSVGDKNTEAFF
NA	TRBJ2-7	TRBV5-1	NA	TGCGCCAGCAGCTTTGGACTCTCCTCCTACGAGCAGTACTTC	CASSFGLSSYEQYF
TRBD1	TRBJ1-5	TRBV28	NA	TGTGCCAGCAGTTCTTCTCAGACAGGGAATCAGCCCCAGCATTTT	CASSSSQTGNQPQHF
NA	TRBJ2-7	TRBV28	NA	TGTGCATCACAGGGCATCGGGGAGCAGTACTTC	CASQGIGEQYF
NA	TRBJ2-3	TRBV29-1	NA	TGCAGCGTTAACGGGATTTTTCCTAGCACAGATACGCAGTATTTT	CSVNGIFPSTDTQYF
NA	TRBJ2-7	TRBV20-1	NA	TGCAGTGCTAGAGGGAGGTACGAGCAGTACTTC	CSARGRYEQYF
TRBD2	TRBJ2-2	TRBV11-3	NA	TGTGCCAGTGCAGCGGGAGGGCCGGTCGGGGAGCTGTTTTTT	CASAAGGPVGELFF
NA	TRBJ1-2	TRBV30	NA	TGTGCCTGGAGGGTCTCCCAACATTTGGGCTACACCTTC	CAWRVSQHLGYTF
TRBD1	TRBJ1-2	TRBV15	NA	TGTGCCACCAGCGGGGGGGACAGGGGAAGCTACACCTTC	CATSGGDRGSYTF
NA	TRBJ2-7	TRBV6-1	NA	TGTGCCAGCAGTGAAGGAATAGCGGTCTACGAGCAGTACTTC	CASSEGIAVYEQYF
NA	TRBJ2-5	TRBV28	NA	TGTGCCAGCAGTTTCACGGTCGGGACACCTCGGTACTTC	CASSFTVGTPRYF
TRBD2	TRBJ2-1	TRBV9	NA	TGTGCCAGCAGCCCCCTTATAGCGGGGGGGTACAATGAGCAGTTCTTC	CASSPLIAGGYNEQFF
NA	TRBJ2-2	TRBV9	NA	TGTGCCAGCAGCGTAGAGTCAGGAAGGACCGGGGAGCTGTTTTTT	CASSVESGRTGELFF
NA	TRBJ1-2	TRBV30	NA	TGTGCCTGGAGCCCCCAGGTCCCTCTTTATTTGACCTTC	CAWSPQVPLYLTF
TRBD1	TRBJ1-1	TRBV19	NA	TGTGCCAGTAGTACCGGACAGGGGGCGTATACTGAAGCTTTCTTT	CASSTGQGAYTEAFF